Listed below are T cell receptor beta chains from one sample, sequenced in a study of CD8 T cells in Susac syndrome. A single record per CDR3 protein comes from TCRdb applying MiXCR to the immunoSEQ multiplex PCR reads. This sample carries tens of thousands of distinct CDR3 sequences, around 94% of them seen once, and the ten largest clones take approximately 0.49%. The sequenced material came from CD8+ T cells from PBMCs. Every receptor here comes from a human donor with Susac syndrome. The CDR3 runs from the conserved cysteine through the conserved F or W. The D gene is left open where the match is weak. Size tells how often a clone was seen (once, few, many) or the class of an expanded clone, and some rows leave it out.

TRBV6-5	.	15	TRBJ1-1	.	TGTGCCAGCAGTTACTCGGCGGGCATGAACACTGAAGCTTTCTTT	CASSYSAGMNTEAFF
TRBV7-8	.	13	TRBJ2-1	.	TGTGCCAGCAGTCTTCGGGGGGCAGGTGAGCAGTTCTTC	CASSLRGAGEQFF
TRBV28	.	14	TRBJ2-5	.	TGTGCCAGCAGTTCCCGACGGGACCAAGAGACCCAGTACTTC	CASSSRRDQETQYF
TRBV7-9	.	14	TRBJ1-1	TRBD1	TGTGCCAGCAGCCCCACAGGGGCGAGGACTGAAGCTTTCTTT	CASSPTGARTEAFF
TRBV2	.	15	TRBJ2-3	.	TGTGCCAGCAGCGACCCCCGGAGCGGTGCAGATACGCAGTATTTT	CASSDPRSGADTQYF
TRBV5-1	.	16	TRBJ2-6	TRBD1	TGCGCCAGCAAGCGGGACAGGGGCTCTGGGGCCAACGTCCTGACTTTC	CASKRDRGSGANVLTF
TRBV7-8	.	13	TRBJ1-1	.	TGTGCCAGCAGCCCAGAACAGAACACTGAAGCTTTCTTT	CASSPEQNTEAFF
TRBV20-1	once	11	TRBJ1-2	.	TGCAGTGCTATATGGGGGTATGGCTACACCTTC	CSAIWGYGYTF
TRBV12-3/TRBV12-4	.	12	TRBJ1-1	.	TGTGCCAGCAACCCTGGGGGGACTGAAGCTTTCTTT	CASNPGGTEAFF
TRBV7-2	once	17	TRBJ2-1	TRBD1	TGTGCCAGCAGCTTAGTCGCCGGGACAGTTGATTACAATGAGCAGTTCTTC	CASSLVAGTVDYNEQFF
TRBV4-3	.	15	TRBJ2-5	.	TGCGCCAGCAGCCAAGATCCCTTGGACAGTTACACCCAGTACTTC	CASSQDPLDSYTQYF
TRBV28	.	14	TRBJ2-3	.	TGTGCCAGCAGTTTAGGGGACATGACAGATACGCAGTATTTT	CASSLGDMTDTQYF
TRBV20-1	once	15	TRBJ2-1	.	TGCAGTGCTCAAGATGGACAGCAGGGTTACAATGAGCAGTTCTTC	CSAQDGQQGYNEQFF
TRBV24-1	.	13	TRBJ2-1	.	TGTGCCACCAGTGGAAGCGGTTACAATGAGCAGTTCTTC	CATSGSGYNEQFF
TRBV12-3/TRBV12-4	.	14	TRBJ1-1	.	TGTGCCAGCACAACCCCGGGGATGAACACTGAAGCTTTCTTT	CASTTPGMNTEAFF
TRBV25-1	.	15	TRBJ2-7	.	TGTGCCAGCAGTTCCCAGACAGGTCCCTCCTACGAGCAGTACTTC	CASSSQTGPSYEQYF
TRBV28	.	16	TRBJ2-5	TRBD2	TGTGCCAGCCCTACGACTAGCGGGGGGACCCAAGAGACCCAGTACTTC	CASPTTSGGTQETQYF
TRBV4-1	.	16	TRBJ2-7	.	TGCGCCAGCAGCCAAGAGGAGGGCAGCTTCTCCTACGAGCAGTACTTC	CASSQEEGSFSYEQYF
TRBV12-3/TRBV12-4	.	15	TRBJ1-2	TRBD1	TGTGCCAGCACCGACAGGGGTTTTACTACCGATGGCTACACCTTC	CASTDRGFTTDGYTF
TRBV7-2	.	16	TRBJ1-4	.	TGTGCCAGCAGCTCGCCGGGAGCGGGACAACGGAAAAAACTGTTTTTT	CASSSPGAGQRKKLFF
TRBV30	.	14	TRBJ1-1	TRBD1	TGTGCCTGGAGTTTCCGGGACAGTCAAACTGAAGCTTTCTTT	CAWSFRDSQTEAFF
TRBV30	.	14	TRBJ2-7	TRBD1	TGTGCCTGGGCCCCGACAGGGGGCCCCTACGAGCAGTACTTC	CAWAPTGGPYEQYF